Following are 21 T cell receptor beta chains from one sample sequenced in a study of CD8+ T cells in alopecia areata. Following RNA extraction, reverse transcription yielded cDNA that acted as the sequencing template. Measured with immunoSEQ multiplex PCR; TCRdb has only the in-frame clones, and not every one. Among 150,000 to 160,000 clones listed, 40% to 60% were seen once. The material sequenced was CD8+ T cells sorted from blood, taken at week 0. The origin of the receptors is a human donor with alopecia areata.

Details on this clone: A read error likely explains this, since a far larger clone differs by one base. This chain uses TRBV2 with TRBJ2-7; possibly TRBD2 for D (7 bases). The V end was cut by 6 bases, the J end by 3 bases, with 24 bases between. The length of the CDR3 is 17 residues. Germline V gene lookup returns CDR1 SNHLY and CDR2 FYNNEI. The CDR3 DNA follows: TGTGCCAGCAGCGCGAGGCTTGGACAGTGGGAGGGCTACGAGCAGTACTTC. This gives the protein CASSARLGQWEGYEQYF.

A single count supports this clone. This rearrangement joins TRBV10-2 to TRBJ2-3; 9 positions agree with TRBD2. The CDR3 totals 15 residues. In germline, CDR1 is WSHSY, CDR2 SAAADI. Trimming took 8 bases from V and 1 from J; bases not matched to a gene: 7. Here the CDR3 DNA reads TGCGCCAGCTCTCAGCGGGGGGCCGGCACAGATACGCAGTATTTT. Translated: CASSQRGAGTDTQYF.

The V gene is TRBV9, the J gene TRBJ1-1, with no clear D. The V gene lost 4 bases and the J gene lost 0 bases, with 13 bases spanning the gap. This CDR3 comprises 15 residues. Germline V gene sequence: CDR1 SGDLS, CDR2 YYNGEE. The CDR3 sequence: CASSPRSAMNTEAFF. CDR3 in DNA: TGTGCCAGCAGCCCCCGCTCGGCTATGAACACTGAAGCTTTCTTT. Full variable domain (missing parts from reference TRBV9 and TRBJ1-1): DSGVTQTPKHLITATGQRVTLRCSPRSGDLSVYWYQQSLDQGLQFLIQYYNGEERAKGNILERFSAQQFPDLHSELNLSSLELGDSALYFCASSPRSAMNTEAFFGQGTRLTVV.

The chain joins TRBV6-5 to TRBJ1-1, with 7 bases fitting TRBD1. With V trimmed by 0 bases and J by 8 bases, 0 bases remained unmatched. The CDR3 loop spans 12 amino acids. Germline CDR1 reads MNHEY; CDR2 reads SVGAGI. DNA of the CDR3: TGTGCCAGCAGTTACTCGACAGGGGAAGCTTTCTTT. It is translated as CASSYSTGEAFF.

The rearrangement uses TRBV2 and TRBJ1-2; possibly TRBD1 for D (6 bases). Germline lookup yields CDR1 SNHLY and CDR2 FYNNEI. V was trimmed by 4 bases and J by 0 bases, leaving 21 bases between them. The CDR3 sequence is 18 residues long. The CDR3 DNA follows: TGTGCCAGCAGTGTGCTGGATACTACAGGGATGGCTAACTATGGCTACACCTTC. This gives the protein CASSVLDTTGMANYGYTF.

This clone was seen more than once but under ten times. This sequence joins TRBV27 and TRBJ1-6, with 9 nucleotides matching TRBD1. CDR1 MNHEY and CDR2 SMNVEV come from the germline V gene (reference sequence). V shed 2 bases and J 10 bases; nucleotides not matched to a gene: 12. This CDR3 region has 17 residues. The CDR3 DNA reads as TGTGCCAGCAGTTTAACCAGTCCGGGACAGGGTTTGTCACCCCTCCACTTT. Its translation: CASSLTSPGQGLSPLHF.

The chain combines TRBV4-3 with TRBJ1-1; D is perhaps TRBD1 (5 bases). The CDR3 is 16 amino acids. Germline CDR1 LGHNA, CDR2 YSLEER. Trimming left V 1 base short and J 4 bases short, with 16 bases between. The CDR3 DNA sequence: TGCGCCAGCAGCCAAGGAGCGGAGGGGCTCGGCACTGAAGCTTTCTTT. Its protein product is CASSQGAEGLGTEAFF.

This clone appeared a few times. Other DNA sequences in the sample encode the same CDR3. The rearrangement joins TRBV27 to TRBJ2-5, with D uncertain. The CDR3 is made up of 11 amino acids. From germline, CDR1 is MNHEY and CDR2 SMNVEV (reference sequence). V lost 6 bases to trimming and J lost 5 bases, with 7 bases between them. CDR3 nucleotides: TGTGCCAGCAGCTCGCGGGAGACCCAGTACTTC. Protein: CASSSRETQYF.

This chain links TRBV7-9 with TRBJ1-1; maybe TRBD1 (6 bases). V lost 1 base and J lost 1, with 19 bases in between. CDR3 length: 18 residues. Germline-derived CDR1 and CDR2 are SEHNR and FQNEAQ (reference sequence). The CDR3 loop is CASSLVGGLGGRNTEAFF. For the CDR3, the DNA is TGTGCCAGCAGCTTAGTAGGGGGACTAGGAGGGAGGAACACTGAAGCTTTCTTT.

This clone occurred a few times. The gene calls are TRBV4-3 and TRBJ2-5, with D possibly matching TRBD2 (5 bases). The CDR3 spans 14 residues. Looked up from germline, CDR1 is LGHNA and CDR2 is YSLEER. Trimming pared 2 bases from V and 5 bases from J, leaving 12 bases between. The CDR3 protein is CASSQTIALETQYF. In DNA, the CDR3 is TGCGCCAGCAGCCAAACGATAGCGCTGGAGACCCAGTACTTC.

The CDR3 DNA is TGTGCCAGCAGTGAGGGGACTAGCGGGGGGTATGAGCAGTACTTC. Translating it yields CASSEGTSGGYEQYF. The chain combines TRBV25-1 with TRBJ2-7; 15 positions agree with TRBD2. CDR1 and CDR2 from the germline V gene are MGHDK and SYGVNS. Unmatched junction bases numbered 4, after V lost 3 bases and J lost 7 bases. The CDR3 is 15 amino acids.

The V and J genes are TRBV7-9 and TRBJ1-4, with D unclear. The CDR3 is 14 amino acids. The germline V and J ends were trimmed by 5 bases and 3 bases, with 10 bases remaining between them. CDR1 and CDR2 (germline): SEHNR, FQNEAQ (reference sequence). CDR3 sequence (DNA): TGTGCCAGCAGCCCATACGACGCTAATGAAAAACTGTTTTTT. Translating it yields CASSPYDANEKLFF.

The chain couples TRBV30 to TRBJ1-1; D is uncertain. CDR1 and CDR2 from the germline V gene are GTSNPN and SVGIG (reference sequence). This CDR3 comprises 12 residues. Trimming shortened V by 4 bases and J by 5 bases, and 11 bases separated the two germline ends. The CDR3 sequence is CAWNSNPTEAFF. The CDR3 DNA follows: TGTGCCTGGAACTCTAACCCGACTGAAGCTTTCTTT.

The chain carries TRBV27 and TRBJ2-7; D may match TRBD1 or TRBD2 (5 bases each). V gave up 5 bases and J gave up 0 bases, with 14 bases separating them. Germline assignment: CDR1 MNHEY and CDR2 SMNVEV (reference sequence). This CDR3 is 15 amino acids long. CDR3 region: CASSPRPGLSYEQYF. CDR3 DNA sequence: TGTGCCAGCAGTCCCCGCCCGGGGCTCTCCTACGAGCAGTACTTC.

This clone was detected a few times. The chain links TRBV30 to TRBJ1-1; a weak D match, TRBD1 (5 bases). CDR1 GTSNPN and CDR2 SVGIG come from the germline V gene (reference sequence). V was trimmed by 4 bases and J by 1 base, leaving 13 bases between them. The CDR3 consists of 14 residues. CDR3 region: CAWTRGTRNTEAFF. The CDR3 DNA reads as TGTGCCTGGACGAGAGGGACTCGGAACACTGAAGCTTTCTTT.

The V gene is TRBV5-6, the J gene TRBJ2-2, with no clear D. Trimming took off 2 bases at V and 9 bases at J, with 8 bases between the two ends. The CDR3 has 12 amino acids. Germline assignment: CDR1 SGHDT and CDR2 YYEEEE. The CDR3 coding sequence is TGTGCCAGCAGCTTCAAGAGCAGGGAGCTGTTTTTT. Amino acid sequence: CASSFKSRELFF.

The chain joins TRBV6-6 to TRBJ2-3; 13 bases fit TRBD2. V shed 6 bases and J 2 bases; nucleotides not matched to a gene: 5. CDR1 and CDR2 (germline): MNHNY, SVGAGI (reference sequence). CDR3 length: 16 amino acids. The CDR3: CASSHTSGGATDTQYF. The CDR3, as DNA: TGTGCCAGCAGCCACACTAGCGGGGGGGCCACAGATACGCAGTATTTT.

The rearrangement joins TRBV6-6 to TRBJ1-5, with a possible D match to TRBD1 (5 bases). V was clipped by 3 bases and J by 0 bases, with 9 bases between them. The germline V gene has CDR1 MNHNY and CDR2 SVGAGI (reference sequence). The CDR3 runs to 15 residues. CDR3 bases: TGTGCCAGCAGTTATCTAGGGGATAGCAATCAGCCCCAGCATTTT. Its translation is CASSYLGDSNQPQHF.

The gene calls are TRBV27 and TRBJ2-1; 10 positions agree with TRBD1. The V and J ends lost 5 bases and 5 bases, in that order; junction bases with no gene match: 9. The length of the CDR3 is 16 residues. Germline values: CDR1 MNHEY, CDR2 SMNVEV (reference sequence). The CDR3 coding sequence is TGTGCCAGCAGTGCCCTAGGACAGGGGGTAGACAATGAGCAGTTCTTC. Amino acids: CASSALGQGVDNEQFF.

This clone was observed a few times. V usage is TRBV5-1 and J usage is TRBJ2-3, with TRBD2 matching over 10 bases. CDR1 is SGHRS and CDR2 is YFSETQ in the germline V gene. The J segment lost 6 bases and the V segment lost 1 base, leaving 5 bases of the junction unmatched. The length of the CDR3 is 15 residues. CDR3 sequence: CASSLLAGARDTQYF. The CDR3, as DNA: TGCGCCAGCAGCTTGCTAGCGGGGGCCAGGGATACGCAGTATTTT.

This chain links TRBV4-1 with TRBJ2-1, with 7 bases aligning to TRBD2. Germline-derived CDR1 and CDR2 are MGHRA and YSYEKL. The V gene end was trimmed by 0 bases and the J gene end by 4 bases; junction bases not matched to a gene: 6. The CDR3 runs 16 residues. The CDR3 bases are TGCGCCAGCAGCCAAGATGGGGCGGGGGTGTACAATGAGCAGTTCTTC. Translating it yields CASSQDGAGVYNEQFF.